This T cell receptor beta chain was obtained from a study of blood T cells in healthy people across ages. This clonotype was picked up many times. Its target is not known. Germline is not matched at one junction end, which may reflect a read error. Study-wide points: The donors' CMV status was not determined, possibly confounding changes in expanded clonotypes. Across samples, TCR beta diversity tracked strongly with naive T cell percentage. It was the long-lived donors that had more naive CD4+ cells and higher diversity than aged donors.

Together with a sample-barcoded 5' primer, a J-beta primer mix was included in a second PCR lasting about 7 to 11 cycles. Using its own MiXCR run on the 5' RACE reads, TCRdb lists one record per CDR3 protein. Of roughly 800,000 distinct CDR3 sequences listed, roughly 25% are singletons. The same sample was also studied in work on T cells of mothers and their children.

The sequence was obtained from a boy between 10 and 17 years old in good health. Source material: blood.

CDR3 in amino acids: CASSPRDRETQYF. DNA for the CDR3: TGCGCCAGCAGCCCCCGGGACAGGGAGACCCAGTACTTC. V is TRBV9 and J is TRBJ2-5; 8 bases match TRBD1. The CDR3 has 13 amino acids. The germline V gene has CDR1 SGDLS and CDR2 YYNGEE.